This T cell receptor beta chain stems from a study of T cell changes during pregnancy in multiple sclerosis. This clone was detected once. Assay: immunoSEQ multiplex PCR; the TCRdb copy retains only in-frame clones and omits some. The sample includes approximately 70,000 clones, more than 80% of them seen just once. The specimen comprised peripheral blood, sampled in the first trimester of pregnancy. The receptor comes from a female donor in good health, enrolled as a control in a pregnancy study.

The CDR3 sequence: CASSGPGQGSYEQYF. As DNA, the CDR3 is TGTGCCAGCAGTGGCCCAGGACAGGGCTCCTACGAGCAGTACTTC. The V gene is TRBV2, the J gene TRBJ2-7, with 8 bases matching TRBD1. This CDR3 is built from 15 residues. Germline CDR1 SNHLY, CDR2 FYNNEI. V gave up 4 bases and J gave up 0 bases; unmatched junction bases: 5.